These 20 T cell receptor beta chains came from one sample sequenced in a study of blood T cell repertoires in COVID-19. TCRdb keeps only in-frame clones here, not all; method: immunoSEQ multiplex PCR. This sample yields approximately 150,000 clones, of which 87% are seen a single time; 0.95% belongs to the top ten. The source material was peripheral blood. The source of these receptors is a woman in her 50s with acute or convalescent COVID-19.

The rearrangement links TRBV21-1 to TRBJ1-6; the DNA was not used to check the table's D call, TRBD1. TRBV21-1 is marked as a pseudogene. The CDR3 has 15 residues. CDR3 nucleotide sequence: TGTGCCAGCAGCAGACAGACAGGGGAAGGTTCACCCCTCCACTTT. Translation: CASSRQTGEGSPLHF.

The chain combines TRBV19 with TRBJ1-5, with 8 bases aligning to TRBD1. CDR1 LNHDA and CDR2 SQIVND come from the germline V gene (reference sequence). The CDR3 is made up of 15 amino acids. After removal of 4 bases from V and 2 bases from J, the junction contained 4 bases not matched to a gene. The CDR3 loop is CASSTDRGGNQPQHF. In nucleotides, the CDR3 is TGTGCCAGTAGTACAGACAGGGGTGGCAATCAGCCCCAGCATTTT. The full variable domain, completed using reference TRBV19 and TRBJ1-5, is DGGITQSPKYLFRKEGQNVTLSCEQNLNHDAMYWYRQDPGQGLRLIYYSQIVNDFQKGDIAEGYSVSREKKESFPLTVTSAQKNPTAFYLCASSTDRGGNQPQHFGDGTRLSIL.

This rearrangement joins TRBV5-8 to TRBJ2-7, with 7 positions matching TRBD2. The CDR3 spans 16 residues. Germline-derived CDR1 and CDR2 are SGHTS and YDEGEE. Unmatched junction bases numbered 7, after V lost 0 bases and J lost 1 base. This CDR3 is CASSLVPGGGSYEQYF. The CDR3 bases are TGTGCCAGCAGCTTGGTTCCGGGGGGTGGGTCCTACGAGCAGTACTTC.

The chain joins TRBV28 to TRBJ1-2, with D maybe TRBD1 (5 bases). CDR1 is MDHEN and CDR2 is SYDVKM in the germline V gene. The CDR3 contains 14 residues. V was clipped by 2 bases and J by 4 bases, with 11 bases between them. CDR3 DNA: TGTGCCAGCAGTTTACCGGGGGTGCCCTATGGCTACACCTTC. Its protein product is CASSLPGVPYGYTF.

This chain links TRBV20-1 with TRBJ2-3, with TRBD2 as a possible D gene (5 bases). Trimming left V 2 bases short and J 10 bases short, with 7 bases between. The CDR3 covers 10 residues. The germline CDR1 and CDR2 sequences are DFQATT and SNEGSKA (reference sequence). The CDR3 sequence is CSARLAPQYF. In nucleotides, the CDR3 is TGCAGTGCTAGACTAGCTCCGCAGTATTTT.

The table lists this clone with a count of one. The rearrangement links TRBV24-1 to TRBJ2-6; the D gene is possibly TRBD1 (6 bases). The V and J ends lost 9 bases and 4 bases respectively, with 12 bases between them. The CDR3 totals 14 residues. The germline V gene encodes CDR1 KGHDR and CDR2 SFDVKD. CDR3 residues: CATATGNGANVLTF. The CDR3 bases are TGTGCCACCGCCACAGGGAACGGGGCCAACGTCCTGACTTTC.

J is TRBJ1-1 and V is TRBV29-1, with D possibly TRBD1 on 5 matching bases. The germline V gene has CDR1 SQVTM and CDR2 ANQGSEA. Trimming took off 7 bases at V and 1 base at J, with 19 bases between the two ends. The CDR3 covers 15 residues. CDR3 DNA: TGCAGCGCCGCGCGTGGGGCGGGATCGAACACTGAAGCTTTCTTT. It is translated as CSAARGAGSNTEAFF.

The chain is built from TRBV6-4 and TRBJ1-2, with a weak D call TRBD1 (6 bases). CDR1 MRHNA and CDR2 SNTAGT come from the germline V gene. V was cut by 0 bases and J by 3 bases, with 11 bases left in between. The CDR3 has 15 residues. The CDR3 DNA reads TGTGCCAGCAGTGACTCGCCAGGGGAATACTATGGCTACACCTTC. It is translated as CASSDSPGEYYGYTF.

Only a few counts were recorded for this clone. The chain combines TRBV29-1 with TRBJ1-2, with D maybe TRBD1 (5 bases). The V gene's germline CDR1 is SQVTM and CDR2 ANQGSEA. CDR3 length equals 13 residues. V lost 5 bases to trimming and J lost 4 bases, with 14 bases between them. The CDR3 protein is CSVYDPGGYGYTF. The CDR3 coding sequence is TGCAGCGTTTACGACCCGGGGGGCTATGGCTACACCTTC.

This sequence joins TRBV24-1 and TRBJ2-7; 8 bases align to TRBD1. Looked up from germline, CDR1 is KGHDR and CDR2 is SFDVKD. The CDR3 has 15 amino acids. Trimming cost V 2 bases and J 0 bases; bases outside gene matches: 2. The CDR3 DNA follows: TGTGCCACCAGTGATTACAGGGGGAGCTCCTACGAGCAGTACTTC. Translating it yields CATSDYRGSSYEQYF.

This clone was counted once. The chain employs TRBV19 and TRBJ2-1, with D perhaps TRBD2 (5 bases). Trimming cost V 5 bases and J 4 bases, with 15 bases left between them. CDR1 LNHDA and CDR2 SQIVND come from the germline V gene (reference sequence). The CDR3 has 15 residues. CDR3 coding DNA: TGTGCCAGTAGTCTTACGGACTCCCAATACAATGAGCAGTTCTTC. Translated, it gives CASSLTDSQYNEQFF.

The rearrangement links TRBV6-5 to TRBJ1-3; D remains unclear. The length of the CDR3 is 14 residues. Trimming left V 6 bases short and J 0 bases short, with 9 bases between. Germline values: CDR1 MNHEY, CDR2 SVGAGI. This chain's CDR3 is CASRFDISGNTIYF. CDR3 bases: TGTGCCAGCAGATTCGACATCTCTGGAAACACCATATATTTT.

This sequence joins TRBV5-1 and TRBJ2-6; TRBD1 agrees at 8 bases. Unmatched junction bases numbered 8, after V lost 5 bases and J lost 4 bases. The CDR3 covers 16 residues. Germline CDR1 is SGHRS and CDR2 is YFSETQ. The CDR3 reads CASSPDRVEGANVLTF. The CDR3 nucleotides are TGCGCCAGCAGTCCGGACAGGGTGGAAGGGGCCAACGTCCTGACTTTC.

This chain uses TRBV5-4 with TRBJ1-2, with 11 bases identical to TRBD1. Germline CDR1 SGHNT, CDR2 YYREEE (reference sequence). This CDR3 region has 17 residues. The J segment lost 4 bases and the V segment lost 0 bases, leaving 8 bases of the junction unmatched. CDR3 residues: CASSLDGQGATRYGYTF. CDR3 coding DNA: TGTGCCAGCAGCTTGGATGGACAGGGGGCTACTCGCTATGGCTACACCTTC.

The chain is built from TRBV12-5 and TRBJ2-1, with TRBD1 matching 7 bases. Germline CDR1 and CDR2: LGHNT and FRNRAP. The CDR3 spans 13 residues. With V trimmed by 6 bases and J by 9 bases, 8 bases remained unmatched. In nucleotides, the CDR3 is TGTGCTAGTGGCAAAGGGACAGACCCTGAGCAGTTCTTC. Its translation is CASGKGTDPEQFF.

The gene calls are TRBV19 and TRBJ2-1; 9 positions agree with TRBD1. In germline, CDR1 is LNHDA, CDR2 SQIVND (reference sequence). V lost 4 bases and J lost 2; bases outside the gene matches: 6. The CDR3 consists of 16 residues. CDR3 residues: CASSTTRTGAYNEQFF. In DNA, the CDR3 is TGTGCCAGTAGTACTACCAGGACAGGGGCCTACAATGAGCAGTTCTTC.

This chain links TRBV27 with TRBJ1-2, with 7 positions matching TRBD1. This CDR3 spans 15 amino acids. Germline V gene sequence: CDR1 MNHEY, CDR2 SMNVEV (reference sequence). V shed 6 bases, J shed 5 bases, and the junction held 12 bases outside the gene matches. Here the CDR3 reads CASSGTAMRQYGYTF. CDR3 DNA sequence: TGTGCCAGCAGCGGGACAGCCATGCGGCAATATGGCTACACCTTC.

This rearrangement joins TRBV6-5 to TRBJ1-1; tentative D call: TRBD1 (5 bases). The CDR3 loop spans 14 amino acids. CDR1 and CDR2 from the germline V gene are MNHEY and SVGAGI. The V end was cut by 0 bases, the J end by 4 bases, with 9 bases between. DNA of the CDR3: TGTGCCAGCAGTTACTCATGGGGGGGCACTGAAGCTTTCTTT. Translated, it gives CASSYSWGGTEAFF.

The V call is TRBV5-1, the J call TRBJ1-2; D is undetermined. The V gene's germline CDR1 is SGHRS and CDR2 YFSETQ. The CDR3 is 11 residues long. Trimming stripped 1 base from V and 12 bases from J, with 10 bases between. CDR3 DNA: TGCGCCAGCAGCTTGCTCGGGGTTAACACCTTC. Protein: CASSLLGVNTF.

DNA of the CDR3: TGTGCCAGCAGCAAAGCGCTTCTACAGAACCAAGAGACCCAGTACTTC. This gives the protein CASSKALLQNQETQYF. The chain has TRBV21-1 and TRBJ2-5; the table names TRBD1, a call not compared with the DNA. TRBV21-1 is a recognized pseudogene. The CDR3 spans 16 residues.